This T cell receptor beta chain was captured in a study of blood T cell repertoires in COVID-19. Measured with immunoSEQ multiplex PCR; TCRdb has only the in-frame clones, and not every one. The sample shows about 410,000 clones, roughly 91% of them seen only once. Per the germline V gene, CDR1 is KGHSH and CDR2 is LQKENI. The V gene end was trimmed by 3 bases and the J gene end by 5 bases; junction bases not matched to a gene: 14. The CDR3 has 17 residues. The genes are TRBV18 and TRBJ2-5, with TRBD2 matching over 8 bases. Sequencing used PBMCs or T cells enriched from blood (not recorded which). The sequence was collected from a woman between 25 and 40 years old who had recovered from COVID-19. CDR3 loop: CASSPTSIAGGTETQYF. The CDR3 DNA reads TGTGCCAGCTCACCGACTTCAATTGCGGGGGGAACGGAGACCCAGTACTTC.